A single sample gave rise to the 12 T cell receptor beta chains below, sequenced in a study of cytomegalovirus exposure and HLA in healthy donors. The PCR made use of 60 Vbeta and 13 Jbeta primers. TCRdb keeps only in-frame clones here, not all; method: immunoSEQ multiplex PCR. The top ten clones hold over 10% of a sample with some 120,000 clones, roughly 82% of them seen once. Sequencing was done on a sample of PBMCs. Receptor source: an older woman in good health and CMV-seropositive.

The chain combines TRBV4-1 with TRBJ2-7; 7 nucleotides line up with TRBD1. V was clipped by 0 bases and J by 2 bases; unmatched bases: 1. The V gene's germline CDR1 is MGHRA and CDR2 YSYEKL. The CDR3 contains 14 residues. The CDR3 region is CASSQETGAYEQYF. Here the CDR3 DNA reads TGCGCCAGCAGCCAAGAAACAGGGGCCTACGAGCAGTACTTC.

This rearrangement joins TRBV4-3 to TRBJ2-7, with a possible D match to TRBD1 (6 bases). Trimming cost V 0 bases and J 0 bases, with 9 bases left between them. Germline CDR1 reads LGHNA; CDR2 reads YSLEER. The CDR3 length is 15 residues. As DNA, the CDR3 is TGCGCCAGCAGCCAAGAAGGACAGAGCTCCTACGAGCAGTACTTC. Protein product: CASSQEGQSSYEQYF.

The rearrangement uses TRBV7-8 and TRBJ2-7; perhaps TRBD2 as D (6 bases). The CDR3 has 15 amino acids. V was pared by 3 bases and J by 0 bases, with 12 bases between. Germline V gives CDR1 SGHVS, CDR2 FQNEAQ. The CDR3 DNA follows: TGTGCCAGCAGCTTGGGGGACTCTCGCTCCTACGAGCAGTACTTC. Translated, it gives CASSLGDSRSYEQYF. Combining the CDR3 with reference TRBV7-8 and TRBJ2-7 gives the whole variable domain GAGVSQSPRYKVAKRGQDVALRCDPISGHVSLFWYQQALGQGPEFLTYFQNEAQLDKSGLPSDRFFAERPEGSVSTLKIQRTQQEDSAVYLCASSLGDSRSYEQYFGPGTRLTVT.

The rearrangement joins TRBV5-5 to TRBJ1-5, with TRBD1 identical over 8 bases. CDR1 and CDR2 (germline): SGHKS, YYEKEE (reference sequence). V dropped 4 bases and J dropped 6; count of bases not matched to a gene: 9. The length of the CDR3 is 15 residues. The DNA for the CDR3 is TGTGCCAGCAGCCTCCGGACAGGGTATAGTCAGCCCCAGCATTTT. The encoded protein is CASSLRTGYSQPQHF.

V is TRBV6-1 and J is TRBJ1-2, with 10 bases aligning to TRBD1. Germline V lookup: CDR1 MNHNS, CDR2 SASEGT. The V segment lost 7 bases and the J segment 5 bases; nucleotides outside the gene matches: 7. CDR3 length: 14 residues. The CDR3 sequence: CASTAWGQGYGYTF. The CDR3 DNA follows: TGTGCCAGCACGGCCTGGGGACAGGGGTATGGCTACACCTTC.

The gene calls are TRBV5-6 and TRBJ1-2, with a weak D call TRBD1 (5 bases). CDR3 size: 15 residues. Germline V CDR1 and CDR2: SGHDT, YYEEEE. With 5 bases removed from V and 1 base from J, the gap between germline ends came to 15 bases. The CDR3 sequence: CASRAGGGFNYGYTF. The DNA for the CDR3 is TGTGCCAGCAGAGCGGGGGGAGGGTTTAACTATGGCTACACCTTC.

The chain links TRBV4-2 to TRBJ2-1; the match to TRBD1 covers 11 bases. The germline V gene has CDR1 LGHNA and CDR2 YNFKEQ. This CDR3 contains 15 residues. V was pared by 2 bases and J by 9 bases, with 6 bases of the junction left unmatched. CDR3 DNA sequence: TGTGCCAGCAGCCAACCGGGACAGGGGGAAAGTGAGCAGTTCTTC. Protein: CASSQPGQGESEQFF.

This sequence joins TRBV23-1 and TRBJ1-3; TRBD1 might be the D (5 bases). TRBV23-1 carries the ORF label, with uncertain function. V was trimmed by 2 bases and J by 0 bases, leaving 14 bases between them. The CDR3 is 17 residues long. In nucleotides, the CDR3 is TGCGCCAGCAGTCAAGCCGGGACTCACAACTCTGGAAACACCATATATTTT. Translated: CASSQAGTHNSGNTIYF.

The chain joins TRBV5-1 to TRBJ2-1; 12 nucleotides match TRBD2. Looked up from germline, CDR1 is SGHRS and CDR2 is YFSETQ. The CDR3 loop spans 19 amino acids. V was pared by 4 bases and J by 0 bases, with 11 bases of the junction left unmatched. The CDR3 coding sequence is TGCGCCAGCAGCGGGAGGGGACTAGCGGGTGCGAGCTCCTACAATGAGCAGTTCTTC. This sequence encodes CASSGRGLAGASSYNEQFF.

This clone was detected only a few times. V usage is TRBV11-2 and J usage is TRBJ1-1, with D perhaps matching TRBD1 (6 bases). Deletions cut 1 base from V and 1 base from J, with 7 bases between. CDR3 length: 14 residues. Germline V gene data show CDR1 as SGHAT and CDR2 as FQNNGV. CDR3 amino acids: CASSLGGGNTEAFF. In DNA, the CDR3 is TGTGCCAGCAGCTTAGGAGGGGGGAACACTGAAGCTTTCTTT.

The chain uses TRBV19 and TRBJ2-5; 14 positions match TRBD2. The trim removed 6 bases at V and 4 bases at J, leaving 10 bases unmatched. Germline values: CDR1 LNHDA, CDR2 SQIVND (reference sequence). The CDR3 consists of 17 residues. CDR3 loop: CASRGLAGGKPGETQYF. The CDR3 DNA follows: TGTGCCAGTAGAGGACTAGCGGGAGGTAAGCCCGGAGAGACCCAGTACTTC. Supplemented by reference TRBV19 and TRBJ2-5, the full variable domain reads DGGITQSPKYLFRKEGQNVTLSCEQNLNHDAMYWYRQDPGQGLRLIYYSQIVNDFQKGDIAEGYSVSREKKESFPLTVTSAQKNPTAFYLCASRGLAGGKPGETQYFGPGTRLLVL.

In its sample, this clone was seen once. V is TRBV9 and J is TRBJ2-1, with 10 bases that match TRBD2. The germline CDR1 and CDR2 sequences are SGDLS and YYNGEE. Germline trimming cut 4 bases from V and 1 base from J; bases unmatched to any gene: 8. There are 17 residues in the CDR3. The CDR3 nucleotides read TGTGCCAGCAGCCCGAGGCTAGCGGGAGTGTCCTACAATGAGCAGTTCTTC. This translates into CASSPRLAGVSYNEQFF.